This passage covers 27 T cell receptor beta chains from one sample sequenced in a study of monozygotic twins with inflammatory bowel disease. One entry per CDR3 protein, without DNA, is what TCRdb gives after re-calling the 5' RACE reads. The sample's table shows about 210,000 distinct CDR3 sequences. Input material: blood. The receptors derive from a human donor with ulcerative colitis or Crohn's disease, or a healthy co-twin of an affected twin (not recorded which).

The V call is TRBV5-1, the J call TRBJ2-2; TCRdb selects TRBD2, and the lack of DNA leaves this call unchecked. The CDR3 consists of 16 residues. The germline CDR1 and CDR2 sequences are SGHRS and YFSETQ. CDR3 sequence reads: CASSLYGRVNTGELFF. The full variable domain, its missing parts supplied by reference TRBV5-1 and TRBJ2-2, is KAGVTQTPRYLIKTRGQQVTLSCSPISGHRSVSWYQQTPGQGLQFLFEYFSETQRNKGNFPGRFSGRQFSNSRSEMNVSTLELGDSALYLCASSLYGRVNTGELFFGEGSRLTVL.

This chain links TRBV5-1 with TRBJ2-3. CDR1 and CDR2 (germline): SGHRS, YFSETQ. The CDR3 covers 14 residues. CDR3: CASSLTGSTDTQYF.

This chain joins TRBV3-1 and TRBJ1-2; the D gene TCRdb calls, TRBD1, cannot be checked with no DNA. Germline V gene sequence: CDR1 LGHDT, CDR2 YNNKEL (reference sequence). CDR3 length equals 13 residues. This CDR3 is CASSSQGTRGYTF. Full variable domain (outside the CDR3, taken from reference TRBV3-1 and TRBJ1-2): DTAVSQTPKYLVTQMGNDKSIKCEQNLGHDTMYWYKQDSKKFLKIMFSYNNKELIINETVPNRFSPKSPDKAHLNLHINSLELGDSAVYFCASSSQGTRGYTFGSGTRLTVV.

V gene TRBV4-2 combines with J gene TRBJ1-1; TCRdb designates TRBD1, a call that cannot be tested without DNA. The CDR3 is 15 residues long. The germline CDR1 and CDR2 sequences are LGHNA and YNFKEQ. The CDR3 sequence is CASSQDKQGSTEAFF.

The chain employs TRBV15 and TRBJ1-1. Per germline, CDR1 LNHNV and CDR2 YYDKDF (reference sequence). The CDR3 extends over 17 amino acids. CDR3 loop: CATSRDKRTREDTEAFF. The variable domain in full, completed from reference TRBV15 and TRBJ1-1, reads DAMVIQNPRYQVTQFGKPVTLSCSQTLNHNVMYWYQQKSSQAPKLLFHYYDKDFNNEADTPDNFQSRRPNTSFCFLDIRSPGLGDTAMYLCATSRDKRTREDTEAFFGQGTRLTVV.

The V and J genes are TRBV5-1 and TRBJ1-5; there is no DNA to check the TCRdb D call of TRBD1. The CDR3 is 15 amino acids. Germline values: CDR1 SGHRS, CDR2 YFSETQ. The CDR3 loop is CASSLAGQYGQPQHF. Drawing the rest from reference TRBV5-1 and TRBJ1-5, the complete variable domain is KAGVTQTPRYLIKTRGQQVTLSCSPISGHRSVSWYQQTPGQGLQFLFEYFSETQRNKGNFPGRFSGRQFSNSRSEMNVSTLELGDSALYLCASSLAGQYGQPQHFGDGTRLSIL.

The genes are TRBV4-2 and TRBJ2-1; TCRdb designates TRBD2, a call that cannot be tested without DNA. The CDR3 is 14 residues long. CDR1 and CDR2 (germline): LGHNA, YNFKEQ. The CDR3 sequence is CASSPPIDHNEQFF.

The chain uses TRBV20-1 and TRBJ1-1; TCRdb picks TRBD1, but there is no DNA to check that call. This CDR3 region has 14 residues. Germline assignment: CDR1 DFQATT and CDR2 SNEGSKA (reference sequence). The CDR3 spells CSAGGICMNTEAFF.

CDR3 sequence: CASSRWASGPPLNEQFF. The J gene is TRBJ2-1, the V gene TRBV28; TCRdb names TRBD2, which stays unverified in the absence of DNA. The CDR3 length is 17 residues. CDR1 and CDR2 (germline): MDHEN, SYDVKM. The entire variable domain, with the rest obtained from reference TRBV28 and TRBJ2-1, is as follows: DVKVTQSSRYLVKRTGEKVFLECVQDMDHENMFWYRQDPGLGLRLIYFSYDVKMKEKGDIPEGYSVSREKKERFSLILESASTNQTSMYLCASSRWASGPPLNEQFFGPGTRLTVL.

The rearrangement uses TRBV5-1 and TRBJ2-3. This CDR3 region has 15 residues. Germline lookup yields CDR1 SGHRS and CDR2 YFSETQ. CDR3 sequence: CASSLAGFPTDTQYF.

The CDR3: CASSLPHTDTQYF. The chain is built from TRBV5-4 and TRBJ2-3. This CDR3 spans 13 amino acids. Looked up from germline, CDR1 is SGHNT and CDR2 is YYREEE (reference sequence).

The CDR3 protein is CASSPRDPGRIQYF. The chain links TRBV19 to TRBJ2-4; TCRdb picks TRBD1, but there is no DNA to check that call. Germline V gene sequence: CDR1 LNHDA, CDR2 SQIVND (reference sequence). This CDR3 is built from 14 residues.

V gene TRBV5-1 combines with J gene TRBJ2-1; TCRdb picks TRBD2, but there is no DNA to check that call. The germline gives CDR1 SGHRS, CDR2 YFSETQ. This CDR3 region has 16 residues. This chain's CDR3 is CASSLVLAGNYNEQFF.

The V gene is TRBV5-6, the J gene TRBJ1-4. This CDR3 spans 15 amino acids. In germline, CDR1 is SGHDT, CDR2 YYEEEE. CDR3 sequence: CASSLAGTDNEKLFF. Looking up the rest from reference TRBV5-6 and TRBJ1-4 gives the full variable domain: DAGVTQSPTHLIKTRGQQVTLRCSPKSGHDTVSWYQQALGQGPQFIFQYYEEEERQRGNFPDRFSGHQFPNYSSELNVNALLLGDSALYLCASSLAGTDNEKLFFGSGTQLSVL.

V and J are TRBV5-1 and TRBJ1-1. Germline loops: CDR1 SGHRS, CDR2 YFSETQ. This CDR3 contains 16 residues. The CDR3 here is CASSLRPEDPITEAFF.

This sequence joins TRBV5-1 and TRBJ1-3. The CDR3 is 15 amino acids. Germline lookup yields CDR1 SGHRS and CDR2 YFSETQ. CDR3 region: CASSLSEGRRNTIYF.

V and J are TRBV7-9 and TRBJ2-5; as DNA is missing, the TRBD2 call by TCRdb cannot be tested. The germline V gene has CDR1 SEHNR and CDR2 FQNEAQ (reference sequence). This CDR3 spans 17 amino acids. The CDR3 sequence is CASSLVRGLAGRETQYF.

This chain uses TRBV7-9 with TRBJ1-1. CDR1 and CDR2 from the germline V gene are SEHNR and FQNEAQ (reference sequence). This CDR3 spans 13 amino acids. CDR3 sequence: CASSSPPDTEAFF.

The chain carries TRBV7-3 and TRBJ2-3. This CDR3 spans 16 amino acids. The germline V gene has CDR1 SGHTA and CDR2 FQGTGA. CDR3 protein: CASSLTATDGTDTQYF. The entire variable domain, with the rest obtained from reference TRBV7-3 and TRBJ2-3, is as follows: GAGVSQTPSNKVTEKGKYVELRCDPISGHTALYWYRQSLGQGPEFLIYFQGTGAADDSGLPNDRFFAVRPEGSVSTLKIQRTERGDSAVYLCASSLTATDGTDTQYFGPGTRLTVL.

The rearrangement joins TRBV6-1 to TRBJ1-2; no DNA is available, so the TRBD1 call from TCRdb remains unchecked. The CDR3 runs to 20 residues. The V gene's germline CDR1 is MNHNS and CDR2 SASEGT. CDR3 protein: CASSGNLHNRAGTDYYGYTF.

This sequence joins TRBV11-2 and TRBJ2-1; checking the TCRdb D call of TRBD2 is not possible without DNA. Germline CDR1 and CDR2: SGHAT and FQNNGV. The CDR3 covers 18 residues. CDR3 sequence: CASSPRLTRTRLYNEQFF.

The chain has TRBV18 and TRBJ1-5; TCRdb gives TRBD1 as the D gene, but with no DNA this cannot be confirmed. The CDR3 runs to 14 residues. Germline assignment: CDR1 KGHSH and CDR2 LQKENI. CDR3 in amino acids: CASSPDRAGEPQHF.

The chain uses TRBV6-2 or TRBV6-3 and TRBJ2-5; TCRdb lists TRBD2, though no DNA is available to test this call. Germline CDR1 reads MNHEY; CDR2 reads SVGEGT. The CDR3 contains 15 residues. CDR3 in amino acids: CASSSPRDLQETQYF.

The CDR3 region is CASSGQGDEQYF. This chain connects TRBV7-2 to TRBJ2-7; without DNA, the TCRdb call of TRBD1 cannot be checked. The CDR3 is 12 residues long. Germline V lookup: CDR1 SGHTA, CDR2 FQGNSA. Complete variable domain (other parts from reference TRBV7-2 and TRBJ2-7): GAGVSQSPSNKVTEKGKDVELRCDPISGHTALYWYRQSLGQGLEFLIYFQGNSAPDKSGLPSDRFSAERTGGSVSTLTIQRTQQEDSAVYLCASSGQGDEQYFGPGTRLTVT.

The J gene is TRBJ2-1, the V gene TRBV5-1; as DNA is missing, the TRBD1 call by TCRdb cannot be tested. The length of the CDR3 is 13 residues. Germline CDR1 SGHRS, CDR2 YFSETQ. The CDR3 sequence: CASRGGEGILWFF.

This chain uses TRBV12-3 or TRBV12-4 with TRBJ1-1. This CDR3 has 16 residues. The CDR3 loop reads CASSLAAFGLRAEAFF.

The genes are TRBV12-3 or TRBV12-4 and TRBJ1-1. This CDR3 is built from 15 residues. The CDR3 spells CASSSGGSLGTEAFF.